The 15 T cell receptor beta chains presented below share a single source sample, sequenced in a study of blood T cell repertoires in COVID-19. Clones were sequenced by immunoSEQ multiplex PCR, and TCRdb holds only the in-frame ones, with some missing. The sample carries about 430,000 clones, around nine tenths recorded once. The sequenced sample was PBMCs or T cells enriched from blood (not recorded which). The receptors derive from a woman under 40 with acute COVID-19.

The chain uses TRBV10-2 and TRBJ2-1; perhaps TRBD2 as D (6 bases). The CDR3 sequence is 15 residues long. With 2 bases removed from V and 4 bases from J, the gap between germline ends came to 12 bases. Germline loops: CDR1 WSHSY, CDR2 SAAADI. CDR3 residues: CASSEGLAPYNEQFF. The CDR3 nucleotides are TGCGCCAGCAGTGAGGGCCTAGCGCCTTACAATGAGCAGTTCTTC.

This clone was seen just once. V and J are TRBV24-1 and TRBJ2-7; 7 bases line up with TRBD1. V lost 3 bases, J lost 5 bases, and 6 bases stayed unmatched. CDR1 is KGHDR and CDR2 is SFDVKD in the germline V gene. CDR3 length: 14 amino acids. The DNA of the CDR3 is TGTGCCACCAGTGATCGGGGACAGACCGACGAGCAGTACTTC. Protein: CATSDRGQTDEQYF.

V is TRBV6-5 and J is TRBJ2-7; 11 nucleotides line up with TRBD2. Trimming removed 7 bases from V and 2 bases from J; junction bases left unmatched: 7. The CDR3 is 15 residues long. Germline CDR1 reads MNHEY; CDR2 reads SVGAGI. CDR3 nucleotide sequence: TGTGCCAGCACCCCTCTAGCGGGGGGAGCCTACGAGCAGTACTTC. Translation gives CASTPLAGGAYEQYF.

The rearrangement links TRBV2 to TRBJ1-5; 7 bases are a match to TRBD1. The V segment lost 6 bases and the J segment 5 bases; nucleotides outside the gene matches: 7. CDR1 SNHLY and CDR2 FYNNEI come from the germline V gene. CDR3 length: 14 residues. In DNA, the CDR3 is TGTGCCAGCAGATCCGGGACAGTTGATCAGCCCCAGCATTTT. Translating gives CASRSGTVDQPQHF.

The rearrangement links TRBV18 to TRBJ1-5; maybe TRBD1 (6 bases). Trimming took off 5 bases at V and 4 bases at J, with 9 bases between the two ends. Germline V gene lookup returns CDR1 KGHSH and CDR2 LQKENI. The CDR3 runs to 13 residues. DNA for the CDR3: TGTGCCAGCTCATCTGACAGGAATCAGCCCCAGCATTTT. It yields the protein CASSSDRNQPQHF.

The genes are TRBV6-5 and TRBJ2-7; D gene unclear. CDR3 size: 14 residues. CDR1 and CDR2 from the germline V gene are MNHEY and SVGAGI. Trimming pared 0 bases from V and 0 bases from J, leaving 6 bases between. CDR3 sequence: CASSYSPGSYEQYF. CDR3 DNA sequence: TGTGCCAGCAGTTACTCCCCGGGCTCCTACGAGCAGTACTTC.

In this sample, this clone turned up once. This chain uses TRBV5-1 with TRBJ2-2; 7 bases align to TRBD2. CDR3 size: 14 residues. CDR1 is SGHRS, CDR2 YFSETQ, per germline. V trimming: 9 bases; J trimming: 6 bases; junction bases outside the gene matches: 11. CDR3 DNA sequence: TGCGCCACGACCGGGCGGGAGAGGGCCGGGGAGCTGTTTTTT. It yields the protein CATTGRERAGELFF.

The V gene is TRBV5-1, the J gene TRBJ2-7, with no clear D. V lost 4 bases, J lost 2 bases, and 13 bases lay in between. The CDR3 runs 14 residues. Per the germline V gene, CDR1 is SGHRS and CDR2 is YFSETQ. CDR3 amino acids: CASSQQSTAYEQYF. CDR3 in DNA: TGCGCCAGCAGCCAACAGAGCACTGCCTACGAGCAGTACTTC.

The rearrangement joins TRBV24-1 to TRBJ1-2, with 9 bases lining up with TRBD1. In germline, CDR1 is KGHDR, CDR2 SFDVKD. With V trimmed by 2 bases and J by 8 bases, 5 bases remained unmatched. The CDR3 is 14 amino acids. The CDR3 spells CATSDSGQGRGYTF. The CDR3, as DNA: TGTGCCACCAGTGATTCCGGACAGGGGCGCGGCTACACCTTC.

The chain's CDR3 is CASRYTGGGNEKLFF. The CDR3 nucleotides are TGCGCCAGCAGGTATACAGGGGGCGGTAATGAAAAACTGTTTTTT. The rearrangement joins TRBV5-1 to TRBJ1-4; TRBD1 aligns across 9 bases. The CDR3 runs 15 residues. Trimming took 5 bases from V and 4 from J; bases not matched to a gene: 6. The germline gives CDR1 SGHRS, CDR2 YFSETQ.

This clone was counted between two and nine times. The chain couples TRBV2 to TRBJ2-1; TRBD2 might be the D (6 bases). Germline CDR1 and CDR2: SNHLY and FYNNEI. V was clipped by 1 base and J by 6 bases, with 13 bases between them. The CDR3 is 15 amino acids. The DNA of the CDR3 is TGTGCCAGCAGTGAAGGGAGGGCAGGGAGCAATGAGCAGTTCTTC. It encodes CASSEGRAGSNEQFF.

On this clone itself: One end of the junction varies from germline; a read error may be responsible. Here the CDR3 DNA reads TGTGCCTGGAGTGGAGTACAGGGTCCCCCCCACTTT. It translates to CAWSGVQGPPHF. V gene TRBV30 combines with J gene TRBJ1-6; a possible D gene is TRBD1 (6 bases). CDR1 is GTSNPN and CDR2 is SVGIG in the germline V gene (reference sequence). The CDR3 loop spans 12 amino acids.

For the CDR3, the DNA is TGTGCCAGCAGCTTCCACAGGACAGATACGCAGTATTTT. Translated, it gives CASSFHRTDTQYF. The chain couples TRBV7-3 to TRBJ2-3; TRBD1 is a possible D gene (5 bases). Trimming shortened V by 3 bases and J by 3 bases, and 7 bases separated the two germline ends. Per the germline V gene, CDR1 is SGHTA and CDR2 is FQGTGA. There are 13 residues in the CDR3. The whole variable domain, filled in from reference TRBV7-3 and TRBJ2-3, reads GAGVSQTPSNKVTEKGKYVELRCDPISGHTALYWYRQSLGQGPEFLIYFQGTGAADDSGLPNDRFFAVRPEGSVSTLKIQRTERGDSAVYLCASSFHRTDTQYFGPGTRLTVL.

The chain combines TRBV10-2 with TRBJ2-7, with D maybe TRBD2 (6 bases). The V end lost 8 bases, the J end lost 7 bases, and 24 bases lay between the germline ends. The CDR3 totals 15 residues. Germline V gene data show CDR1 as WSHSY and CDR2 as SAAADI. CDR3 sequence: CASLGTAAMLEEQYF. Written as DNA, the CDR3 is TGCGCCAGCTTAGGGACTGCCGCTATGTTGGAAGAGCAGTACTTC.

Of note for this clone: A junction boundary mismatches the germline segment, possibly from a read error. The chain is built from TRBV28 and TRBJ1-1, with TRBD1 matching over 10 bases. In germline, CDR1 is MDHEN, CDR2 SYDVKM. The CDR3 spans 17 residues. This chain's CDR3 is CASGFLPGQGPNAEAFF. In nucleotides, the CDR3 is TGTGCCAGCGGATTCCTACCGGGACAGGGGCCGAACGCTGAAGCTTTCTTT. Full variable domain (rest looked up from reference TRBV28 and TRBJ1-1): DVKVTQSSRYLVKRTGEKVFLECVQDMDHENMFWYRQDPGLGLRLIYFSYDVKMKEKGDIPEGYSVSREKKERFSLILESASTNQTSMYLCASGFLPGQGPNAEAFFGQGTRLTVV.